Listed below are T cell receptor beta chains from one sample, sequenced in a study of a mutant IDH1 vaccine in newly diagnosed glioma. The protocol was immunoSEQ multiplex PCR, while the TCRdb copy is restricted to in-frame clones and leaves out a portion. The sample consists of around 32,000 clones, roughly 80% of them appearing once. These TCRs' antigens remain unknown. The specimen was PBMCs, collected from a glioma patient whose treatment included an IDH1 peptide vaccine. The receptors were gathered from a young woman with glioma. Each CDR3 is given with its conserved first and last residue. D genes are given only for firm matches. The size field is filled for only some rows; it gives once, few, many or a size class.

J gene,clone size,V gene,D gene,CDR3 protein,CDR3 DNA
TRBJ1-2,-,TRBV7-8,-,CASSSKEMGGGYGYTF,TGTGCCAGCAGCTCCAAGGAGATGGGCGGTGGGTATGGCTACACCTTC
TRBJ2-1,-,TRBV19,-,CASRDPYSYNEQFF,TGTGCCAGTAGGGACCCATACTCCTACAATGAGCAGTTCTTC
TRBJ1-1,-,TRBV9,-,CASSFRPNTEAFF,TGTGCCAGCAGCTTCCGACCGAACACTGAAGCTTTCTTT
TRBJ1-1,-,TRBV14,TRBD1,CASSQDPDHRGKNTEAFF,TGTGCCAGCAGCCAAGATCCGGATCACAGGGGCAAGAACACTGAAGCTTTCTTT
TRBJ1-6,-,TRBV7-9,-,CASSSLDGSPLHF,TGTGCCAGCAGCTCCTTGGACGGGTCACCCCTCCACTTT
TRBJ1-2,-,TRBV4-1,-,CASSQDRNGYTF,TGCGCCAGCAGCCAAGATCGCAATGGCTACACCTTC
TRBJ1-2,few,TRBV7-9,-,CASSFSRRGDYGYTF,TGTGCCAGCAGCTTTTCCCGGAGGGGAGACTATGGCTACACCTTC
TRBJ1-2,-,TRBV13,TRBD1,CASSLGRQGFYGYTF,TGTGCCAGCAGCTTAGGCCGACAGGGGTTCTATGGCTACACCTTC
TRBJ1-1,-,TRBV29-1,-,CSVSALLWNTEAFF,TGCAGCGTCTCAGCACTTTTGTGGAACACTGAAGCTTTCTTT
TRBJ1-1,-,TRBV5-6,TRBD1,CASSPTGQGKTEAFF,TGTGCCAGCAGCCCAACGGGACAGGGGAAGACTGAAGCTTTCTTT
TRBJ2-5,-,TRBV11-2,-,CASSLGAAETQYF,TGTGCCAGCAGCTTAGGGGCAGCGGAGACCCAGTACTTC
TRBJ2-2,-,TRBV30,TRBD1,CAWSVGQATGELFF,TGTGCCTGGAGTGTCGGACAGGCCACCGGGGAGCTGTTTTTT
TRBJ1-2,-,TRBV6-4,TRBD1,CASSDSLNLGQTYGYTF,TGTGCCAGCAGTGACTCGTTGAACCTGGGACAGACGTATGGCTACACCTTC
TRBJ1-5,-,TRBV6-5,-,CASSYSRGPQEPQHF,TGTGCCAGCAGTTACTCCCGGGGTCCACAGGAGCCCCAGCATTTT
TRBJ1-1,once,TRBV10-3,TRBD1,CAIRELDRGRGDTEAFF,TGTGCCATCAGGGAACTAGACAGGGGGAGAGGGGACACTGAAGCTTTCTTT
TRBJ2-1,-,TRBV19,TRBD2,CATGGSGSLYEQFF,TGTGCCACAGGTGGTAGCGGGAGCCTCTATGAGCAGTTCTTC
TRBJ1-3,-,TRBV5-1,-,CASSYGTPSSGNTIYF,TGCGCCAGCAGCTACGGGACGCCGAGCTCTGGAAACACCATATATTTT
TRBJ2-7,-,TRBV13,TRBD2,CASSLPTEREGGYEQYF,TGTGCCAGCAGCTTACCCACCGAGCGGGAAGGAGGGTACGAGCAGTACTTC
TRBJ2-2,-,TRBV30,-,CAWSVYFANTGELFF,TGTGCCTGGAGTGTCTATTTTGCGAACACCGGGGAGCTGTTTTTT
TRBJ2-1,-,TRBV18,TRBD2,CASSPAAGVHEQFF,TGTGCCAGCTCACCCGCGGCGGGAGTACATGAGCAGTTCTTC
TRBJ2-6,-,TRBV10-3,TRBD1,CAIRPGQGNLESGANVLTF,TGTGCCATCAGACCGGGACAGGGTAATTTGGAATCTGGGGCCAACGTCCTGACTTTC
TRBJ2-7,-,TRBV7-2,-,CASSLTASTSLHEQYF,TGTGCCAGCAGCTTAACCGCGTCGACTAGTCTACACGAGCAGTACTTC
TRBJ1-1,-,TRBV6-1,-,CASSASTEAFF,TGTGCCAGCAGCGCCTCCACTGAAGCTTTCTTT
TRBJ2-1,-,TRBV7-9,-,CASSVGGAAYNEQFF,TGTGCCAGCAGCGTAGGGGGGGCGGCCTACAATGAGCAGTTCTTC
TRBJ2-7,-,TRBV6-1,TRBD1,CASTGQVAYEQYF,TGTGCCAGCACCGGACAGGTGGCCTACGAGCAGTACTTC
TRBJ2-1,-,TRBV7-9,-,CASSLPLADEQFF,TGTGCCAGCAGCTTACCACTAGCTGATGAGCAGTTCTTC
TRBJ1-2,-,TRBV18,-,CASSPGGDYGYTF,TGTGCCAGCTCACCCGGAGGGGACTATGGCTACACCTTC
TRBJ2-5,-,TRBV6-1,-,CASRPAQGYETQYF,TGTGCCAGCAGACCTGCACAGGGTTACGAGACCCAGTACTTC
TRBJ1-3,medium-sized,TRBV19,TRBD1,CASSIGDRPGNTIYF,TGTGCCAGTAGTATCGGGGACAGACCTGGAAACACCATATATTTT
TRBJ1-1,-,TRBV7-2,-,CASSLAGPNTEAFF,TGTGCCAGCAGCTTAGCAGGGCCGAACACTGAAGCTTTCTTT
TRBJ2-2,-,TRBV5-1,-,CASSGGSQGFTGELFF,TGCGCCAGCAGCGGGGGATCACAGGGTTTTACCGGGGAGCTGTTTTTT
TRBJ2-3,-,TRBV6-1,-,CASRTNRAFDTQYF,TGTGCCAGCAGAACGAACAGGGCGTTTGATACGCAGTATTTT
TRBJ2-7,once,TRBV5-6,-,CASSYLSEQYF,TGTGCCAGCAGCTATCTTAGCGAGCAGTACTTC
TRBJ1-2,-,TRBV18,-,CASSPSRNYGYTF,TGTGCCAGCTCACCATCCAGGAACTATGGCTACACCTTC
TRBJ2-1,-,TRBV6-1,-,CASSESVAGFGNEQFF,TGTGCCAGCAGTGAATCCGTGGCAGGATTCGGCAATGAGCAGTTCTTC
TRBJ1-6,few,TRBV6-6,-,CASSYASPLHF,TGTGCCAGCAGTTACGCATCACCCCTCCACTTT
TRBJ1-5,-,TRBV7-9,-,CASSWNGNQPQHF,TGTGCCAGCAGCTGGAACGGCAATCAGCCCCAGCATTTT
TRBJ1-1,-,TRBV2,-,CASSGIRGGTEAFF,TGTGCCAGCAGTGGTATCAGGGGAGGCACTGAAGCTTTCTTT
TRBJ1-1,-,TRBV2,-,CASYRDPNTEAFF,TGTGCCAGCTACAGGGACCCGAACACTGAAGCTTTCTTT
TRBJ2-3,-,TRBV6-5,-,CASSHSDWGTDTQYF,TGTGCCAGCAGTCACAGCGACTGGGGCACAGATACGCAGTATTTT
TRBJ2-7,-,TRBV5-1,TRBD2,CASSTGLAVDYEQYF,TGCGCCAGCAGCACCGGACTAGCGGTAGATTACGAGCAGTACTTC
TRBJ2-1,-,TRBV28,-,CASTAQGREQFF,TGTGCCAGCACTGCACAGGGGAGGGAGCAGTTCTTC
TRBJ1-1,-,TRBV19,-,CASSMNLWAEAFF,TGTGCCAGTAGTATGAACCTCTGGGCTGAAGCTTTCTTT
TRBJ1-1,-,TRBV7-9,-,CASSPQGSSNTEAFF,TGTGCCAGCAGCCCACAAGGGAGTTCGAACACTGAAGCTTTCTTT
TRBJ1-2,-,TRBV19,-,CASSIDPTNYGYTF,TGTGCCAGTAGTATAGATCCAACTAACTATGGCTACACCTTC
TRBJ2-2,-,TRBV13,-,CASSFQRTGELFF,TGTGCCAGCAGCTTTCAGAGGACCGGGGAGCTGTTTTTT
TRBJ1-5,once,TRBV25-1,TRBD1,CASSEGDRVTQPQHF,TGTGCCAGCAGTGAAGGGGACAGGGTTACGCAGCCCCAGCATTTT
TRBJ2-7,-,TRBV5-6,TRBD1,CASSLELGGMIREQYF,TGTGCCAGCAGCTTGGAGTTAGGGGGCATGATACGCGAGCAGTACTTC
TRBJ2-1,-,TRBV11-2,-,CASSSPRRGNEQFF,TGTGCCAGCAGCTCCCCCCGGCGCGGCAATGAGCAGTTCTTC
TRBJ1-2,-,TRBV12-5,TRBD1,CASGLVPGQGADGYTF,TGTGCTAGTGGTTTGGTACCGGGACAGGGGGCGGATGGCTACACCTTC
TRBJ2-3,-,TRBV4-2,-,CASSQEIADTQYF,TGTGCCAGCAGCCAGGAGATAGCAGATACGCAGTATTTT
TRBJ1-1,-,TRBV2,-,CASSEEGGRVIKAFF,TGTGCCAGCAGTGAAGAAGGGGGTCGGGTTATTAAAGCTTTCTTT
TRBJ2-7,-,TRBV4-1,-,CASSQIWGTTYEQYF,TGCGCCAGCAGCCAAATTTGGGGGACAACCTACGAGCAGTACTTC